Below are 7 T cell receptor beta chains sequenced from a single sample in a study of blood T cell repertoires in COVID-19. The repertoire was sequenced with immunoSEQ multiplex PCR; TCRdb's copy has only in-frame clones and lacks some. The data contain roughly 500,000 clones, approximately 85% of them singletons. What was sequenced was peripheral blood. The receptors were gathered from a human donor in a cohort sampled during active COVID-19.

The chain recombines TRBV4-1 with TRBJ1-4; TRBD1 agrees at 7 bases. Per the germline V gene, CDR1 is MGHRA and CDR2 is YSYEKL. V shed 4 bases and J 6 bases; nucleotides not matched to a gene: 11. The CDR3 runs to 16 residues. The CDR3: CASSLMATGADEKLFF. Written as DNA, the CDR3 is TGCGCCAGCAGCCTAATGGCAACAGGGGCCGATGAAAAACTGTTTTTT.

The chain recombines TRBV15 with TRBJ2-5; D possibly corresponds to TRBD2 (6 bases). From germline, CDR1 is LNHNV and CDR2 YYDKDF (reference sequence). CDR3 length equals 15 residues. V lost 4 bases, J lost 5 bases, and 17 bases lay in between. The CDR3 DNA sequence: TGTGCCACCAGCACCACCGGAGGGCCGGGGGAGACCCAGTACTTC. Translation gives CATSTTGGPGETQYF.

As DNA, the CDR3 is TGTGCCACCACTTCCCTGCACAGGGTACCACCGAACACTGAAGCTTTCTTT. The encoded protein is CATTSLHRVPPNTEAFF. The rearrangement joins TRBV24-1 to TRBJ1-1; maybe TRBD1 (6 bases). Germline CDR1 is KGHDR and CDR2 is SFDVKD. Trimming cost V 8 bases and J 1 base, with 22 bases left between them. The CDR3 runs 17 residues.

This rearrangement joins TRBV27 to TRBJ2-1; 10 nucleotides match TRBD1. Germline CDR1 and CDR2: MNHEY and SMNVEV (reference sequence). J was trimmed by 7 bases and V by 2 bases; bases with no gene match: 8. This CDR3 is 16 amino acids long. The CDR3: CASSLEAGTGVNEQFF. CDR3 nucleotides: TGTGCCAGCAGTTTAGAGGCCGGGACAGGGGTGAATGAGCAGTTCTTC.

V gene TRBV30 combines with J gene TRBJ1-3; D uncertain. The CDR3 is 16 amino acids. Germline V gives CDR1 GTSNPN, CDR2 SVGIG (reference sequence). Trimming removed 0 bases from V and 1 base from J, with 13 bases in between. CDR3 sequence (DNA): TGTGCCTGGAGTGTGGCTTCAGGCGCGTCTGGAAACACCATATATTTT. This codes for CAWSVASGASGNTIYF.

Only one count was recorded for this clone. The chain is built from TRBV5-1 and TRBJ1-5, with D unclear. Germline loops: CDR1 SGHRS, CDR2 YFSETQ. There are 15 residues in the CDR3. V dropped 1 base and J dropped 0 bases, with 8 bases sitting between them. CDR3 nucleotide sequence: TGCGCCAGCAGCTTGATGGGCGATAGCAATCAGCCCCAGCATTTT. Protein: CASSLMGDSNQPQHF.

This chain links TRBV5-4 with TRBJ1-4, with 8 bases fitting TRBD1. V shed 1 base, J shed 6 bases, and the junction held 5 bases outside the gene matches. CDR3 size: 15 residues. Germline values: CDR1 SGHNT, CDR2 YYREEE (reference sequence). The CDR3 DNA is TGTGCCAGCAGCTTGAAGGGCAGGGGGCATGAAAAACTGTTTTTT. Protein product: CASSLKGRGHEKLFF.